The sequence of this TCR beta chain was determined in a study of cytomegalovirus exposure and HLA in healthy donors. Findings of the study overall: High sensitivity and specificity were reportedly achieved when the classifier diagnosed cytomegalovirus status. TCR beta chains numbering some 160 were designated cytomegalovirus-associated.

A word on this clone: The antigen is unknown.

Trimming cost V 5 bases and J 2 bases; bases outside gene matches: 6. Germline CDR1 and CDR2: SGHAT and FQNNGV. This CDR3 has 15 residues. Generated by immunoSEQ multiplex PCR, the TCRdb table keeps only in-frame clones and is missing some. The sample has 70,000 to 75,000 clones, approximately 94% seen once; the top ten hold approximately 1%. This receptor was obtained from a woman between 18 and 29 years old in good health and CMV-seronegative. The chain couples TRBV11-2 to TRBJ2-1; TRBD1 matches at 7 bases. The specimen was PBMCs. The CDR3 DNA reads as TGTGCCAGCAGCACTACAGGGGAGCCCTACAATGAGCAGTTCTTC. This encodes CASSTTGEPYNEQFF.